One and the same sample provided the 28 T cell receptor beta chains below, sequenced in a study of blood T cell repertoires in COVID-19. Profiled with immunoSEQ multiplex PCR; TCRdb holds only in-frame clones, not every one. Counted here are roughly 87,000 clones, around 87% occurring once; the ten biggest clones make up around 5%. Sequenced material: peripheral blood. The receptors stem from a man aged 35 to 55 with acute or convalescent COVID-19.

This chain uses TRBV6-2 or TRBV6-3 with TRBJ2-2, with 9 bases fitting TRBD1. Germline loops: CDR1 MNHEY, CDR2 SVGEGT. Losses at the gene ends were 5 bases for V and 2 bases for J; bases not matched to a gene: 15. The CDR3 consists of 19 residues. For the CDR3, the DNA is TGTGCCAGCAGTAACCCAACTACTCCGGGACAGGGTAACACCGGGGAGCTGTTTTTT. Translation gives CASSNPTTPGQGNTGELFF.

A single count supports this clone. The CDR3 region is CASSEGQGSGRAWFEQFF. CDR3 DNA: TGTGCCAGCAGTGAAGGTCAGGGAAGCGGGAGGGCCTGGTTTGAGCAGTTCTTC. The V gene is TRBV6-1, the J gene TRBJ2-1, with 10 nucleotides matching TRBD2. V shed 1 base and J 9 bases; nucleotides not matched to a gene: 15. Germline CDR1 MNHNS, CDR2 SASEGT. This CDR3 comprises 18 residues.

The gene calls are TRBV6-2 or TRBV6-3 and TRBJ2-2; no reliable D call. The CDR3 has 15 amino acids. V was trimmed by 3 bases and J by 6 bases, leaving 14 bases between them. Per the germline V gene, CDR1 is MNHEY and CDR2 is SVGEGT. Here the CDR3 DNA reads TGTGCCAGCAGTTATAGCCCGGTCCTCCCCGGGGAGCTGTTTTTT. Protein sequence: CASSYSPVLPGELFF.

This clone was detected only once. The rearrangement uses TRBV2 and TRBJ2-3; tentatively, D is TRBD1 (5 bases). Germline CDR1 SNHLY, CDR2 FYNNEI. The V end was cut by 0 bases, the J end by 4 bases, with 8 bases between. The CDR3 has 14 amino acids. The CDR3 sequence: CASSEAQGADTQYF. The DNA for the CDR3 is TGTGCCAGCAGTGAAGCGCAAGGGGCAGATACGCAGTATTTT.

The CDR3 region has the DNA TGTGCCAGCCCTGGGAGGTTTGGGCGGGGCGACTACACCTTC. The encoded protein is CASPGRFGRGDYTF. This chain joins TRBV21-1 and TRBJ1-2. TRBV21-1 constitutes a pseudogene. The CDR3 has 14 amino acids.

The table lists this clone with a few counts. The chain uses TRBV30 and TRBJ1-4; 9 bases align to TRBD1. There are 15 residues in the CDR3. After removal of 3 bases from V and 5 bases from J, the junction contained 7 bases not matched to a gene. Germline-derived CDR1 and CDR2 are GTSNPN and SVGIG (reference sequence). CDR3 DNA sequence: TGTGCCTGGAGCGGTACCGGACAGGGGAATGAAAAACTGTTTTTT. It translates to CAWSGTGQGNEKLFF.

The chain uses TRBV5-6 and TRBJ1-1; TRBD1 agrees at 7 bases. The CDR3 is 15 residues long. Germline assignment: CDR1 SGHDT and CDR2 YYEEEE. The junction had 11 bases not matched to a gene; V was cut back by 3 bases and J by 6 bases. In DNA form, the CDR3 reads TGTGCCAGCAGCTACTTCGACAGGGCAAGCCCTGAAGCTTTCTTT. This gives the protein CASSYFDRASPEAFF.

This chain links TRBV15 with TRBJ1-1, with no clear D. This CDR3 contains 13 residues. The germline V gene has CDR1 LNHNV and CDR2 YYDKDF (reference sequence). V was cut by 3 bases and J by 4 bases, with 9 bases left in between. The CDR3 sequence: CATSSPTPTEAFF. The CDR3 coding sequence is TGTGCCACCAGCAGTCCCACTCCCACTGAAGCTTTCTTT.

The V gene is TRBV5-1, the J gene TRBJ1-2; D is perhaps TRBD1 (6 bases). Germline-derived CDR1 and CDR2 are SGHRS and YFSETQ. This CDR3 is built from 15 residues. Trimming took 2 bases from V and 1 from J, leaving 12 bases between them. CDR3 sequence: CASSFTAGDNYGYTF. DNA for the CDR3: TGCGCCAGCAGCTTCACGGCAGGGGATAACTATGGCTACACCTTC.

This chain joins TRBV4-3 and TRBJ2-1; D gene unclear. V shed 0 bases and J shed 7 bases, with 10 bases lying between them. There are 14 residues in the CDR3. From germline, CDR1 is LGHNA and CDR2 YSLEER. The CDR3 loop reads CASSQDRVSNEQFF. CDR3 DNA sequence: TGCGCCAGCAGCCAAGATCGGGTGTCAAATGAGCAGTTCTTC.

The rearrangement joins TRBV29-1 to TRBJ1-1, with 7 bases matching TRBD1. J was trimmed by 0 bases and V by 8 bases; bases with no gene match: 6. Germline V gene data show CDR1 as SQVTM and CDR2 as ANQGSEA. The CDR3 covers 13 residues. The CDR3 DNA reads TGCAGCACAGTGGGACAGCTGAACACTGAAGCTTTCTTT. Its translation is CSTVGQLNTEAFF.

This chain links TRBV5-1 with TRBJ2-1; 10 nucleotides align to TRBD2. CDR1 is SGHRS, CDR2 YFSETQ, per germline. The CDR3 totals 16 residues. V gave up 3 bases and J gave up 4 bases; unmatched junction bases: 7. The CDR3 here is CASSSGTSAIYNEQFF. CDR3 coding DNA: TGCGCCAGCAGCTCGGGGACTAGCGCAATTTACAATGAGCAGTTCTTC.

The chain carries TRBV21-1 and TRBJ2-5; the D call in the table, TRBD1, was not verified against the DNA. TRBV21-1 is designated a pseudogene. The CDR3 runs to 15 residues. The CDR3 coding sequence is TGTGCCAGCAGCAAATTTAAGGGACAGGAAGAGACCCAGTACTTC. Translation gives CASSKFKGQEETQYF.

The CDR3 DNA sequence: TGTGCCAGCAGCCAAGATTGGACAGGCCGCACAGATACGCAGTATTTT. It yields the protein CASSQDWTGRTDTQYF. The chain has TRBV3-1 (or the pseudogene TRBV3-2) and TRBJ2-3; 7 bases agree with TRBD1. The CDR3 has 16 residues. V shed 0 bases, J shed 1 base, and the junction held 4 bases outside the gene matches. CDR1 is LGHDT and CDR2 is YNNKEL in the germline V gene (reference sequence).

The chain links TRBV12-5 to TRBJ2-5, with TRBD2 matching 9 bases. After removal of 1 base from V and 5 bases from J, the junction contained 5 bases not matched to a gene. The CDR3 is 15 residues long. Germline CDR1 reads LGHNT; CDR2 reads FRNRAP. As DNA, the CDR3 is TGTGCTAGTGGTTTGGGTAGCGGGAGCGTGGAGACCCAGTACTTC. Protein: CASGLGSGSVETQYF.

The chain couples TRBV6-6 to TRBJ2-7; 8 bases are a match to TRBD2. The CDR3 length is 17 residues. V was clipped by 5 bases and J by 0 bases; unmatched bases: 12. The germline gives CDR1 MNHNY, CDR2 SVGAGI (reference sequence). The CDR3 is CASSPTGGGARSYEQYF. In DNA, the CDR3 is TGTGCCAGCAGTCCCACCGGGGGGGGAGCCCGCTCCTACGAGCAGTACTTC.

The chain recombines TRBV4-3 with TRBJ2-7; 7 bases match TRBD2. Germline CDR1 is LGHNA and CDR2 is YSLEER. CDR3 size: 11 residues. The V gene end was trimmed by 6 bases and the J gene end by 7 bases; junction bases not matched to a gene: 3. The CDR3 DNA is TGCGCCAGCAGGGGAGGGCGGGAGCAGTACTTC. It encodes CASRGGREQYF.

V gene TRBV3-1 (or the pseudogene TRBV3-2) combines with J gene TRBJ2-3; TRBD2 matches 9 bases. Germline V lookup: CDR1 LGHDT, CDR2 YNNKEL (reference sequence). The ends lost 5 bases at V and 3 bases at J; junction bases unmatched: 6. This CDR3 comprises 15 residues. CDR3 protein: CASSASSGTTDTQYF. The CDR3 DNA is TGTGCCAGCAGCGCGTCTAGCGGGACTACAGATACGCAGTATTTT.

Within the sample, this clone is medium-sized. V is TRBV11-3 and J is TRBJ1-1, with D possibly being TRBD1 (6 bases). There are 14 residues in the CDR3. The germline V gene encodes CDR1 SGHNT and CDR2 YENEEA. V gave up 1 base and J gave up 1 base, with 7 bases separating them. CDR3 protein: CASSLAGENTEAFF. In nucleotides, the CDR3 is TGTGCCAGCAGCTTAGCAGGGGAGAACACTGAAGCTTTCTTT.

For the CDR3, the DNA is TGCGCCAGCAGCTTGGCCCAGGGTGGCCAGCCCCAGCATTTT. As protein: CASSLAQGGQPQHF. The chain employs TRBV5-1 and TRBJ1-5; a weak D match, TRBD1 (5 bases). Germline assignment: CDR1 SGHRS and CDR2 YFSETQ. This CDR3 spans 14 amino acids. Deletions cut 0 bases from V and 7 bases from J, with 11 bases between.

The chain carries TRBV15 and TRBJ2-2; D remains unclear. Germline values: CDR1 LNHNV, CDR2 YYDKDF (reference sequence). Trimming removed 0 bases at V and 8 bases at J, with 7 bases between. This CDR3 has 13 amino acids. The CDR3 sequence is CATSRDGPGELFF. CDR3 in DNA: TGTGCCACCAGCAGAGATGGGCCGGGGGAGCTGTTTTTT.

The CDR3 region has the DNA TGTGCCAGCAGCGTAAGTACAGGGGCGGATACGCAGTATTTT. Protein sequence: CASSVSTGADTQYF. The V gene is TRBV9, the J gene TRBJ2-3, with 7 bases aligning to TRBD1. CDR1 is SGDLS and CDR2 is YYNGEE in the germline V gene. This CDR3 has 14 residues. With V trimmed by 1 base and J by 6 bases, 5 bases remained unmatched.

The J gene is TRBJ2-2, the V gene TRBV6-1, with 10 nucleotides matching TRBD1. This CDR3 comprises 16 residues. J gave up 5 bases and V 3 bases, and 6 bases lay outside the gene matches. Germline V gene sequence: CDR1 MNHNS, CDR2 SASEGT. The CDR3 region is CASSDGTGEVTGELFF. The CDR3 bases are TGTGCCAGCAGTGACGGGACAGGGGAAGTAACCGGGGAGCTGTTTTTT.

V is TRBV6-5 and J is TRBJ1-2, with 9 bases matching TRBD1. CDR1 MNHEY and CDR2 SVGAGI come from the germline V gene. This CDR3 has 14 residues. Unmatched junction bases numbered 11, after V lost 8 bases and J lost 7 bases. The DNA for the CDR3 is TGTGCCAGCGTACGGGACAGGGCTCTGTCTGGCTACACCTTC. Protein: CASVRDRALSGYTF.

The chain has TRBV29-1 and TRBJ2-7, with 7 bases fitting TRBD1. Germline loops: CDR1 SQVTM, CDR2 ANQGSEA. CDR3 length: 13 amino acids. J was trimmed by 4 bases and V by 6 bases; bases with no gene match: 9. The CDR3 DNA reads TGCAGCGTCGATTCCGGGACAGATTACGAGCAGTACTTC. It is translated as CSVDSGTDYEQYF.

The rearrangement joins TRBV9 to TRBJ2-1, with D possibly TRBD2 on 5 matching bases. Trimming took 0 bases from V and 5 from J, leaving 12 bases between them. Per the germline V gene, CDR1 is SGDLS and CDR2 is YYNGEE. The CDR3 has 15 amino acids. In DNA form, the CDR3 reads TGTGCCAGCAGCGTAGTGGACTTAGCCCACAATGAGCAGTTCTTC. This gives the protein CASSVVDLAHNEQFF.

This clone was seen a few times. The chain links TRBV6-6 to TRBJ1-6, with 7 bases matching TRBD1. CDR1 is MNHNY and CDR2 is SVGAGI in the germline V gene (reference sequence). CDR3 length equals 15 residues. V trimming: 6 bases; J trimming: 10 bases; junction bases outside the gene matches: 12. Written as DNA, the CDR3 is TGTGCCAGCAGCCCACAAGACAGGGTTGGCTCACCCCTCCACTTT. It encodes CASSPQDRVGSPLHF.

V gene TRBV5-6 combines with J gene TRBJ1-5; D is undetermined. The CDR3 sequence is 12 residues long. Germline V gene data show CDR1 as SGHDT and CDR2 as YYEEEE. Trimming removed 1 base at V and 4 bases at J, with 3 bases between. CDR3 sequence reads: CASSLRNQPQHF. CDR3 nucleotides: TGTGCCAGCAGCTTGCGTAATCAGCCCCAGCATTTT.